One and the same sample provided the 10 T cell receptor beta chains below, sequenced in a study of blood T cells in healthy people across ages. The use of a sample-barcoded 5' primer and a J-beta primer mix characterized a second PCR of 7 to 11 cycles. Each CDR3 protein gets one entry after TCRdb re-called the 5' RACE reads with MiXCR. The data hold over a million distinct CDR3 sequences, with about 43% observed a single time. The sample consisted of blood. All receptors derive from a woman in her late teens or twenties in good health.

The CDR3, as DNA: TGTGCCAGCAGTTCTGGGGCTCGTGTCTACAATGAGCAGTTCTTC. Protein sequence: CASSSGARVYNEQFF. The chain is built from TRBV28 and TRBJ2-1; perhaps TRBD1 as D (5 bases). This CDR3 has 15 residues. Germline V gives CDR1 MDHEN, CDR2 SYDVKM. Deletions cut 4 bases from V and 3 bases from J, with 13 bases between.

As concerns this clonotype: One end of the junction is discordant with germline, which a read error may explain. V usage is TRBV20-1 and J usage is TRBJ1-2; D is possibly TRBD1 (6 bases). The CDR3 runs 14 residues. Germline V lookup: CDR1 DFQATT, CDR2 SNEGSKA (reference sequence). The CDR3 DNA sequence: TGCAGTGTTAGAGGGGGTGGGGGCGTCTATGGCTACACCTTC. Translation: CSVRGGGGVYGYTF.

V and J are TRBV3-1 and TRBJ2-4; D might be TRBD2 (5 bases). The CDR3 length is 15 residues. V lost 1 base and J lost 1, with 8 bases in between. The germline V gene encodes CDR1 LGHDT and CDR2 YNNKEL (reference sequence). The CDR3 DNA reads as TGTGCCAGCAGCCAAGGACCGGGGGCCAAAAACATTCAGTACTTC. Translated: CASSQGPGAKNIQYF.

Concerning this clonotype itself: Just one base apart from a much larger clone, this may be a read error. DNA for the CDR3: TGTGCCAGCAGTGAATGGGGCATAGGGAGAGAAGAGACCCAGTACTTC. Amino acids: CASSEWGIGREETQYF. This rearrangement joins TRBV25-1 to TRBJ2-4; possibly TRBD1 or TRBD2 for D (5 bases each). The J call is doubtful: the DNA matches TRBJ2-5 better. CDR1 is MGHDK and CDR2 is SYGVNS in the germline V gene. This CDR3 is 16 amino acids long.

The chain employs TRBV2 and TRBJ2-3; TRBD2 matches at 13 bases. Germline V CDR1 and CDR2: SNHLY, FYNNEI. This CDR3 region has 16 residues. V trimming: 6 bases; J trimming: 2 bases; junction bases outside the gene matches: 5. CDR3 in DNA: TGTGCCAGCAGGATGACTAGCGGGGGGCACACAGATACGCAGTATTTT. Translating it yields CASRMTSGGHTDTQYF.

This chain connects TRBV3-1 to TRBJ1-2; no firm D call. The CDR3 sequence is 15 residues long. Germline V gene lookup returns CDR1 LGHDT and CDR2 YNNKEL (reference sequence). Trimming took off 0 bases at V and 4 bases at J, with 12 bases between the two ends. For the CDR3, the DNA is TGTGCCAGCAGCCAAGAGGGCACATCTAGCTATGGCTACACCTTC. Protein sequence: CASSQEGTSSYGYTF.

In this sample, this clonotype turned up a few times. The CDR3 reads CASSQKQPYEQYF. CDR3 bases: TGTGCCAGCAGCCAGAAGCAACCCTACGAGCAGTACTTC. V and J are TRBV3-1 and TRBJ2-4, with no clear D. Gene TRBJ2-7 matches the end of the DNA better, so the J call may be wrong. The CDR3 loop spans 13 amino acids. Germline CDR1 LGHDT, CDR2 YNNKEL (reference sequence).

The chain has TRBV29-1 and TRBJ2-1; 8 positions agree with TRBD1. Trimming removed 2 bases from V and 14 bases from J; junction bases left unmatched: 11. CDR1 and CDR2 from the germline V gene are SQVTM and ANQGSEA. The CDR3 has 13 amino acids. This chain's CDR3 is CSVERGPGQAEFF. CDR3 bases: TGCAGCGTTGAAAGGGGTCCGGGACAGGCAGAGTTCTTC.

CDR3 in DNA: TGTGCCAGCAGCTCCCAGCGGGGGCTAAGCGAGCAGTACTTC. This sequence encodes CASSSQRGLSEQYF. This sequence joins TRBV7-2 and TRBJ2-5; 8 nucleotides match TRBD2. The J call is doubtful: the DNA matches TRBJ2-7 better. The CDR3 contains 14 residues. Looked up from germline, CDR1 is SGHTA and CDR2 is FQGNSA.

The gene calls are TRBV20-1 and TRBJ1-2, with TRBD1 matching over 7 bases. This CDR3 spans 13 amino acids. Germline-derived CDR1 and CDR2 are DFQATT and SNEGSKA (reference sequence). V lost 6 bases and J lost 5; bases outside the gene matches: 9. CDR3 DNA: TGCAGTGCCCTCCTGGGACAGATGTATGGCTACACCTTC. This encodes CSALLGQMYGYTF.